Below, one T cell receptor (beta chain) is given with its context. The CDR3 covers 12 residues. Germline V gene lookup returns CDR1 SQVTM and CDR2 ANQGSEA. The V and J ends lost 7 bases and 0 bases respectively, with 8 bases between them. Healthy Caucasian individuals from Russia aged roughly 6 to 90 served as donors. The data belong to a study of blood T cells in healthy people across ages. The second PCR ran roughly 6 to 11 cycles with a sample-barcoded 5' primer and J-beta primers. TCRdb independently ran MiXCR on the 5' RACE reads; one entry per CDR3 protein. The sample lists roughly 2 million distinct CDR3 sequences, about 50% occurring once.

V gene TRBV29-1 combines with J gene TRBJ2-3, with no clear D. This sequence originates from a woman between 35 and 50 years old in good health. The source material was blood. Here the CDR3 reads CSDLASTDTQYF. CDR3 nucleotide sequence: TGCAGCGACCTTGCTAGCACAGATACGCAGTATTTT.